This T cell receptor (beta chain) emerged from a study of blood T cell repertoires in COVID-19. The wider study: Material from acute and convalescent COVID-19 was sourced from the United States, Italy and Spain. PBMCs, B-cell-depleted T cells, or T cells were the source of the cDNA or gDNA that made up the material.

Germline assignment: CDR1 SGHRS and CDR2 YFSETQ. The junction had 8 bases not matched to a gene; V was cut back by 0 bases and J by 6 bases. CDR3 size: 17 residues. A few counts support this clone. The repertoire was sequenced with immunoSEQ multiplex PCR; TCRdb's copy has only in-frame clones and lacks some. The sample lists around 83,000 clones; just over 85% were seen once. The chain recombines TRBV5-1 with TRBJ2-2; 10 bases agree with TRBD1. The material sequenced was peripheral blood. The sequence was collected from a man in his fifties with active or convalescent COVID-19. In DNA, the CDR3 is TGCGCCAGCAGCTTGGAAGGGGGACAGGGGATTCCCGGGGAGCTGTTTTTT. The encoded protein is CASSLEGGQGIPGELFF.